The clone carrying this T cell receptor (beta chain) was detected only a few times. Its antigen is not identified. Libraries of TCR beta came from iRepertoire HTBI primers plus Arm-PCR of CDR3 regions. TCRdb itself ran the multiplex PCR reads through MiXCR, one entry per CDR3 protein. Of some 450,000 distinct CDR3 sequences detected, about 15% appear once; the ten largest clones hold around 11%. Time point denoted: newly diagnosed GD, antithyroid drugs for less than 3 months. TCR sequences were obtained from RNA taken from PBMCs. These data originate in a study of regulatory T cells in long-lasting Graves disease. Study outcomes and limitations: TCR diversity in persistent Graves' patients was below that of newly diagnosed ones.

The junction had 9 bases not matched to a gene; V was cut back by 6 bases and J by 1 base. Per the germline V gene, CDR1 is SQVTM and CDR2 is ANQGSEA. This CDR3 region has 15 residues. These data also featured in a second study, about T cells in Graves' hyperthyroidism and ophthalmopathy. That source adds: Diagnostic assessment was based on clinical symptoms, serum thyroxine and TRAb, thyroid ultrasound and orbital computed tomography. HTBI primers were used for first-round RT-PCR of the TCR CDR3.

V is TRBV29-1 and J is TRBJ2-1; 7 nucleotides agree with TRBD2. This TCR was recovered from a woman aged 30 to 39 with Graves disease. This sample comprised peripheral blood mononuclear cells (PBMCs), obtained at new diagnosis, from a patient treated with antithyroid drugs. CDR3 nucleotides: TGCAGCGTGGAGGAGCGGGGCCTATCCTACAATGAGCAGTTCTTC. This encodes CSVEERGLSYNEQFF.